The text below deals with one T cell receptor (beta chain). Its antigen is currently unknown. The data belong to a study of cytomegalovirus exposure and HLA in healthy donors. As for the study in general: HLA-typed donors were the source of 80 million to 90 million unique TCRs, which an early data release held. Regarding the study as a whole: Most TCR sequences were seen very rarely across donors, but some public TCRs occurred in many. A classifier reportedly called cytomegalovirus status with high sensitivity and specificity.

PCR used 60 Vbeta primers and 13 Jbeta primers. TCRdb's copy holds only in-frame clones and misses some; the assay was immunoSEQ multiplex PCR. The table lists about 130,000 clones, less than 80% of them singletons. Germline V CDR1 and CDR2: SGHRS, YFSETQ. Trimming took 2 bases from V and 2 from J, leaving 12 bases between them. The CDR3 has 15 residues. This clonotype was obtained from a man in his forties in good health and CMV-seropositive. Sequencing was performed on PBMCs. The gene calls are TRBV5-1 and TRBJ2-3; a possible D gene is TRBD1 (6 bases). The DNA of the CDR3 is TGCGCCAGCAGCTTAGAGGACAGTTACACAGATACGCAGTATTTT. Its translation: CASSLEDSYTDTQYF.